This TCR beta chain was recorded in a study of regulatory T cells in long-lasting Graves disease. The wider study: Patients with persistent Graves' disease had over 5 years of antithyroid drugs and persistent TSH receptor antibodies. Whole-study findings and limits: Preferential use of TRBV28, TRBJ1-2 and TRBJ2-5 was seen in persistent disease. The researchers studied only peripheral blood, not thyroid tissue. New patients shared about 910 public clonotypes, and persistent patients shared more, with around 2,600.

TCR beta libraries were built with iRepertoire HTBI primers and Arm-PCR of CDR3 regions. One entry per CDR3 protein, called by TCRdb with MiXCR from the multiplex PCR reads. The table lists about 660,000 distinct CDR3 sequences, roughly 30% of them singletons. This clonotype was seen at least ten times. The antigen is unknown. The sample's time point: persistent/refractory GD, antithyroid drugs over 5 years with positive TRAb. RNA from PBMCs was the source of the TCR library. Trimming left V 6 bases short and J 8 bases short, with 10 bases between. The CDR3 runs 11 residues. The sequence was collected from a female donor with Graves disease. Material: peripheral blood mononuclear cells (PBMCs), obtained when the disease was refractory, from a patient treated with antithyroid drugs. V usage is TRBV12-3 or TRBV12-4 and J usage is TRBJ1-1, with D uncertain. This chain's CDR3 is CASSKGWEAFF. For the CDR3, the DNA is TGTGCCAGCAGCAAGGGTTGGGAAGCTTTCTTT.